This entry concerns a single T cell receptor beta chain. The antigen remains unidentified. This sample is part of a study of response to subunit inactivated influenza vaccine. Findings and caveats of the study: Every seasonal influenza vaccination brings in few new T cells, the authors suggested.

One entry per CDR3 protein results from TCRdb running MiXCR on the RT-PCR reads. The sample gives more than 450,000 distinct CDR3 sequences, 10% to 15% of which show up once; roughly a tenth is in the top ten. The CDR3 runs 18 residues. Germline V CDR1 and CDR2: MNHEY, SVGEGT. The trim removed 6 bases at V and 0 bases at J, leaving 17 bases unmatched. The receptor comes from a man aged 45-65 years who received an inactivated influenza vaccine. The chain employs TRBV6-2 or TRBV6-3 and TRBJ2-7; 7 nucleotides align to TRBD1. The source material was PBMCs from blood, sampled on the day of vaccination. CDR3 sequence: CASRHKTRTGLSSYEQYF. The DNA for the CDR3 is TGTGCCAGCAGGCATAAGACTCGGACAGGTCTTAGCTCCTACGAGCAGTACTTC.